Listed here are 2 T cell receptor beta chains from one sample, sequenced in a study of blood T cell repertoires in COVID-19. Assay used: immunoSEQ multiplex PCR; TCRdb lists only in-frame clones, some missing. Altogether roughly 150,000 clones are present, 75% to 85% being singletons, with the ten largest covering 0.5% to 0.65%. Sequenced sample: peripheral blood. The source of these receptors is a man aged 60-69 years with acute or convalescent COVID-19.

A few counts support this clone. The genes are TRBV5-1 and TRBJ2-7; D perhaps matches TRBD1 (6 bases). Germline V lookup: CDR1 SGHRS, CDR2 YFSETQ. V was shortened by 5 bases and J by 5 bases, with 14 bases between the two germline ends. The CDR3 extends over 13 amino acids. Here the CDR3 DNA reads TGCGCCAGCAGTCCTCTAACAGGGAACGAGCAGTACTTC. It translates to CASSPLTGNEQYF. The complete variable domain, with remaining parts taken from reference TRBV5-1 and TRBJ2-7, reads KAGVTQTPRYLIKTRGQQVTLSCSPISGHRSVSWYQQTPGQGLQFLFEYFSETQRNKGNFPGRFSGRQFSNSRSEMNVSTLELGDSALYLCASSPLTGNEQYFGPGTRLTVT.

The V call is TRBV7-8, the J call TRBJ1-1; perhaps TRBD1 as D (5 bases). This CDR3 contains 16 residues. Germline values: CDR1 SGHVS, CDR2 FQNEAQ. V shed 1 base and J shed 1 base, with 13 bases lying between them. The CDR3 reads CASSLGQGRSNTEAFF. CDR3 DNA sequence: TGTGCCAGCAGCTTAGGGCAGGGCAGATCGAACACTGAAGCTTTCTTT. Full variable domain (rest looked up from reference TRBV7-8 and TRBJ1-1): GAGVSQSPRYKVAKRGQDVALRCDPISGHVSLFWYQQALGQGPEFLTYFQNEAQLDKSGLPSDRFFAERPEGSVSTLKIQRTQQEDSAVYLCASSLGQGRSNTEAFFGQGTRLTVV.